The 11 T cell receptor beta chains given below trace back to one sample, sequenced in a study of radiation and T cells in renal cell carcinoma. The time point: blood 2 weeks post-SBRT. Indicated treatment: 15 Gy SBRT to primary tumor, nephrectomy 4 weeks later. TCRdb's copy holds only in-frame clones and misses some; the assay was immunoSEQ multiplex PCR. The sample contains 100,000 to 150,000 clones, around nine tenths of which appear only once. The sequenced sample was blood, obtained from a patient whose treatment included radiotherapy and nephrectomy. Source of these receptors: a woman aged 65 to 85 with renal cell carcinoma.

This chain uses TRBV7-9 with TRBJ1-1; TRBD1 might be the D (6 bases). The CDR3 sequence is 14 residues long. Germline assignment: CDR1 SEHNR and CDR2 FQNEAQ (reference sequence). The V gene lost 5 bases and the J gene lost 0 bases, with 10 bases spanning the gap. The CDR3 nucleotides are TGTGCCAGCAGCCAGGGGCAGTTGAACACTGAAGCTTTCTTT. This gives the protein CASSQGQLNTEAFF.

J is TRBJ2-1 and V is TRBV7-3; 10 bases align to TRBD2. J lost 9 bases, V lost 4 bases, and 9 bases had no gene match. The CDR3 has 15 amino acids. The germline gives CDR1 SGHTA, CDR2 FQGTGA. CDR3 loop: CASSSQAGGLGEQFF. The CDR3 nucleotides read TGTGCCAGCAGCTCCCAAGCGGGGGGGCTGGGTGAGCAGTTCTTC.

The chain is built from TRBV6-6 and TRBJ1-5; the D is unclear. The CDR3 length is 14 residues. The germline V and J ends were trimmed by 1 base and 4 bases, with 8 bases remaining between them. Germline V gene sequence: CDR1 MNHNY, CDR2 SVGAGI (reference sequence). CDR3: CASSYFKSNQPQHF. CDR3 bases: TGTGCCAGCAGTTACTTTAAATCGAATCAGCCCCAGCATTTT.

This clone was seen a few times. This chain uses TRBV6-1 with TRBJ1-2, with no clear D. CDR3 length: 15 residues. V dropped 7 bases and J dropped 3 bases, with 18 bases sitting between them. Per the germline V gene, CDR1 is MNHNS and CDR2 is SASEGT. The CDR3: CASIRAGRTDYGYTF. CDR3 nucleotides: TGTGCCAGCATCCGGGCGGGGAGAACAGACTATGGCTACACCTTC.

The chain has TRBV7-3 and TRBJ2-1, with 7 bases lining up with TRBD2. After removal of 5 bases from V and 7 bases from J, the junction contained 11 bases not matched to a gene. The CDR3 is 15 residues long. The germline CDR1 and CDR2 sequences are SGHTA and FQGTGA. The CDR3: CASSLQRGSRNEQFF. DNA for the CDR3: TGTGCCAGCAGCCTCCAGCGGGGCTCCCGGAATGAGCAGTTCTTC.

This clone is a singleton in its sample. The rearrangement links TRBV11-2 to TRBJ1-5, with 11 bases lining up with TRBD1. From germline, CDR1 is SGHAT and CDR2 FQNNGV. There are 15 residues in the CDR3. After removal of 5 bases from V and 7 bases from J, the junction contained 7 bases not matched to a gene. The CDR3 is CASSPGTGGGQPQHF. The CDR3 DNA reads TGTGCCAGCAGCCCAGGGACAGGGGGAGGACAGCCCCAGCATTTT.

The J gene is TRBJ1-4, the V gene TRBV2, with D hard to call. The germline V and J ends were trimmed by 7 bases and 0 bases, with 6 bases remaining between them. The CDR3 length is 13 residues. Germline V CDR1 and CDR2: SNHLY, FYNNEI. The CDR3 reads CASKGSTNEKLFF. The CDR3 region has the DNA TGTGCCAGCAAAGGATCAACTAATGAAAAACTGTTTTTT.

The CDR3 protein is CAWSAGTVNSNQPQHF. The DNA of the CDR3 is TGTGCCTGGAGTGCGGGGACAGTTAATAGCAATCAGCCCCAGCATTTT. V and J are TRBV30 and TRBJ1-5; TRBD1 matches at 7 bases. CDR3 length: 16 residues. Germline V gene sequence: CDR1 GTSNPN, CDR2 SVGIG (reference sequence). V lost 1 base to trimming and J lost 0 bases; unmatched junction nucleotides: 6.

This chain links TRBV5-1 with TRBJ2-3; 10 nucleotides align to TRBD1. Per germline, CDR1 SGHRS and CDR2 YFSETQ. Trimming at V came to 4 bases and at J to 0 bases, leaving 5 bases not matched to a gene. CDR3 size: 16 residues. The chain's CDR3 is CASSLGTGASTDTQYF. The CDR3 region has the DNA TGCGCCAGCAGCCTGGGGACAGGGGCTAGCACAGATACGCAGTATTTT.

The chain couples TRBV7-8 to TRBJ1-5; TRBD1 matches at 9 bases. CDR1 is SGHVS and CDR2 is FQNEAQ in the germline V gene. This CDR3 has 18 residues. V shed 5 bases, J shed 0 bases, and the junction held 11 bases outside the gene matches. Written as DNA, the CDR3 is TGTGCCAGCAGCCCCAAGGGACAGGGACCCATTAGCAATCAGCCCCAGCATTTT. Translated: CASSPKGQGPISNQPQHF.

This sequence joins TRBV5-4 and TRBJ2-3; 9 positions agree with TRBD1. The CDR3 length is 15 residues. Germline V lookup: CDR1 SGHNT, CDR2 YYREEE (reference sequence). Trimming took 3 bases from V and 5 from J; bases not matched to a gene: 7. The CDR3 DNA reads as TGTGCCAGCAGCTCCCGGGACAGGGTTCAAGATACGCAGTATTTT. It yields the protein CASSSRDRVQDTQYF.